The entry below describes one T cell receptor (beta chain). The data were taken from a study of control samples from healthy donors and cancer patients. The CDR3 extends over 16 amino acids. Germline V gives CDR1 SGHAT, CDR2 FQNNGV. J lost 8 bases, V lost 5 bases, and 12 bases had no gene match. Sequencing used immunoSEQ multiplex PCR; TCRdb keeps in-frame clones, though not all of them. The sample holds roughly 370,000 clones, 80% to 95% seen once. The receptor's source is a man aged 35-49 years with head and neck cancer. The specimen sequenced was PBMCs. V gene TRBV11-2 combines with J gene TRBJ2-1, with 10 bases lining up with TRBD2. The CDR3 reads CASSPRTSGPRDEQFF. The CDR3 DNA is TGTGCCAGCAGCCCGAGGACTAGCGGTCCTCGGGATGAGCAGTTCTTC.